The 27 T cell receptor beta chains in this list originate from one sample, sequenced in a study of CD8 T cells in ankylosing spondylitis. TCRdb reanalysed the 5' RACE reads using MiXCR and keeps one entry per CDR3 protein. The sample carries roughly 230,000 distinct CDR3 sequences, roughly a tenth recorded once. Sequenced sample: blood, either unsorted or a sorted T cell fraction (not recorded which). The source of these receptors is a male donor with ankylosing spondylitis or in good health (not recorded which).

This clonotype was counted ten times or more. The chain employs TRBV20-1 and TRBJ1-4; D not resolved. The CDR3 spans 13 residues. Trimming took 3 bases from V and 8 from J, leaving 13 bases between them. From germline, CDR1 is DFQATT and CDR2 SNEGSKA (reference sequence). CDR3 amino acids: CSASIRRGEKLFF. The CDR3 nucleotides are TGCAGTGCTAGTATAAGGAGAGGGGAAAAACTGTTTTTT.

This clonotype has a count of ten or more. The CDR3 coding sequence is TGTGCCTGGAGGCGGCCAGGGGCTCAAAATTTGAACGAGCAGTACTTC. Its protein is CAWRRPGAQNLNEQYF. The genes are TRBV30 and TRBJ2-7, with D possibly matching TRBD1 (6 bases). The CDR3 sequence is 16 residues long. V was shortened by 3 bases and J by 5 bases, with 23 bases between the two germline ends. Germline V CDR1 and CDR2: GTSNPN, SVGIG (reference sequence).

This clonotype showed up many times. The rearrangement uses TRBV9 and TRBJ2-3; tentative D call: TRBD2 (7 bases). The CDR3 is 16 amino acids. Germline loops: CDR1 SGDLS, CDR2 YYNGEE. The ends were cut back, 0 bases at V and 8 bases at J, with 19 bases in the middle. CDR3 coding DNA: TGTGCCAGCAGCGTAGCGGGAAAGCAGGGGAGGGGTACGCAGTATTTT. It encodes CASSVAGKQGRGTQYF.

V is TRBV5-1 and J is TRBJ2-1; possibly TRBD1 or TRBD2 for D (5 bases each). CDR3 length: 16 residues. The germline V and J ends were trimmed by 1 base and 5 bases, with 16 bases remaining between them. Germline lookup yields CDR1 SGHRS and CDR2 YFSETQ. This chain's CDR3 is CASSLNRDGEDNEQFF. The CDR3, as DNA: TGCGCCAGCAGCTTGAACCGGGACGGGGAAGACAATGAGCAGTTCTTC.

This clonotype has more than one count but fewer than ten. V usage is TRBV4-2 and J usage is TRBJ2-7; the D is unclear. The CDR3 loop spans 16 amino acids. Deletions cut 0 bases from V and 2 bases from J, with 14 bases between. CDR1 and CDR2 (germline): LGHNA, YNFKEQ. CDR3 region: CASSQEETHGPYEQYF. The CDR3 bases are TGTGCCAGCAGCCAAGAGGAAACACACGGTCCCTACGAGCAGTACTTC.

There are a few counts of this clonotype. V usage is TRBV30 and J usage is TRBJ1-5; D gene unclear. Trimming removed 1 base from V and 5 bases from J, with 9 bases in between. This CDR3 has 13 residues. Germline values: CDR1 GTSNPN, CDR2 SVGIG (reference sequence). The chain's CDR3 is CAWSGELDQPQHF. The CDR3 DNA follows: TGTGCCTGGAGTGGAGAACTGGATCAGCCCCAGCATTTT.

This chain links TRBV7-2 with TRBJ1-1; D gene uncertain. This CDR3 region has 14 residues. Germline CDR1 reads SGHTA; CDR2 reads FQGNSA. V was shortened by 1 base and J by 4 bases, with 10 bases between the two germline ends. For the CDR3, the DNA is TGTGCCAGCAGCTTAGGGCGGGAGGGCACTGAAGCTTTCTTT. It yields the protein CASSLGREGTEAFF.

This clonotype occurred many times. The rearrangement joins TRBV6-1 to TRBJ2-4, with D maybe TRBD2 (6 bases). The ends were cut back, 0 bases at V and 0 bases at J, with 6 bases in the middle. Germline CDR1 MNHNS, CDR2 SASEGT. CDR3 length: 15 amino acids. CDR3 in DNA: TGTGCCAGCAGTGAAGCGGGGGGAGCCAAAAACATTCAGTACTTC. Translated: CASSEAGGAKNIQYF.

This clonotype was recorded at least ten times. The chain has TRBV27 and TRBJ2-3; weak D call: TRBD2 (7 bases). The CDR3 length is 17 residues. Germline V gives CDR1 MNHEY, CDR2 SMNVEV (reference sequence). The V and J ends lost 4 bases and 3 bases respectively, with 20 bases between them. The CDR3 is CASSSASMGGGTDTQYF. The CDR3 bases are TGTGCCAGCAGTTCCGCTTCAATGGGAGGGGGGACAGATACGCAGTATTTT.

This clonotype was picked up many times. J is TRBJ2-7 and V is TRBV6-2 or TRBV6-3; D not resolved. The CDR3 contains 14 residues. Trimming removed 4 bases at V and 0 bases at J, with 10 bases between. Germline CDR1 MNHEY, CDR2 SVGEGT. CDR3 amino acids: CASSLDGSSYEQYF. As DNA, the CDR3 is TGTGCCAGCAGTTTGGACGGAAGCTCCTACGAGCAGTACTTC.

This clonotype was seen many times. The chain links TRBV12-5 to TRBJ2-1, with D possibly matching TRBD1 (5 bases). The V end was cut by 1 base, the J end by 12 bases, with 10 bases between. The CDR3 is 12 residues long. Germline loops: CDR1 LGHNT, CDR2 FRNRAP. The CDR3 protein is CASGLEDTGQFF. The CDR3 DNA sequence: TGTGCTAGTGGTTTGGAGGACACGGGGCAGTTCTTC.

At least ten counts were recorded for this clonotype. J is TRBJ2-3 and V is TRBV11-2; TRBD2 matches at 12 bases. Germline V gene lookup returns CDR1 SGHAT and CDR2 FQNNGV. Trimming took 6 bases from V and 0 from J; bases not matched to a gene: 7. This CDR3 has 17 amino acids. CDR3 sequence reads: CASSPTGTSGSTDTQYF. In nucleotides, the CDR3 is TGTGCCAGCAGTCCGACCGGGACTAGCGGGAGCACAGATACGCAGTATTTT.

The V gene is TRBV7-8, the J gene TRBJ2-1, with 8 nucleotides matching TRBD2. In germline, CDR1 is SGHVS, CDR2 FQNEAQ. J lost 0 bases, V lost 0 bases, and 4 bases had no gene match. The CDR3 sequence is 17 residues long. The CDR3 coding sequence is TGTGCCAGCAGCTTAGCGGTGCGGGAGGTCTCCTACAATGAGCAGTTCTTC. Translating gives CASSLAVREVSYNEQFF.

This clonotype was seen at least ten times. The CDR3 is CASSLGRALTGEQYF. CDR3 nucleotides: TGTGCCAGCAGCTTGGGGAGGGCCCTAACCGGCGAGCAGTACTTC. The gene calls are TRBV11-2 and TRBJ2-7; 7 nucleotides agree with TRBD2. CDR1 and CDR2 from the germline V gene are SGHAT and FQNNGV. Trimming cost V 3 bases and J 6 bases; bases outside gene matches: 11. The length of the CDR3 is 15 residues.

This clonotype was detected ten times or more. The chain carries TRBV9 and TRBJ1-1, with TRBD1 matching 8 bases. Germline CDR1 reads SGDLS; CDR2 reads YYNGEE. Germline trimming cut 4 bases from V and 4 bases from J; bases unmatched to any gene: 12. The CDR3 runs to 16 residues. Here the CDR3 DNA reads TGTGCCAGCAGCAGGCGACCTCCCACAGGGGGCACTGAAGCTTTCTTT. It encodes CASSRRPPTGGTEAFF.

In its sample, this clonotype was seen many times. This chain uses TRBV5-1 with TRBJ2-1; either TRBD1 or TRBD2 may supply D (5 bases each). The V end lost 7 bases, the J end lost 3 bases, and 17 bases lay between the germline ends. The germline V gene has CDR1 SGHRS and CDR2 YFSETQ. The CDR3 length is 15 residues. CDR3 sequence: CASSSFGAGYNEQFF. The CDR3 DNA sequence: TGCGCCAGCTCAAGCTTCGGGGCGGGCTACAATGAGCAGTTCTTC.

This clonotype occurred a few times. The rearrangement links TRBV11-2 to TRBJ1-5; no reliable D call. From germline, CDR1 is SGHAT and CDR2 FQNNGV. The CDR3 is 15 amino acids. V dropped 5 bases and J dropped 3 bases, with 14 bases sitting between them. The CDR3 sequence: CASSTDRGFNQPQHF. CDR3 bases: TGTGCCAGCAGCACCGACCGGGGTTTCAATCAGCCCCAGCATTTT.

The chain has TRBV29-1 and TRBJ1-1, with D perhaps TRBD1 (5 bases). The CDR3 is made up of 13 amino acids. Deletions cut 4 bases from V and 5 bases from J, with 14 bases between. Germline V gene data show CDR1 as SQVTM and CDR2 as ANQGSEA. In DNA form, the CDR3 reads TGCAGCGTTGGAGGCGGAGGGACTACTGAAGCTTTCTTT. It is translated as CSVGGGGTTEAFF.

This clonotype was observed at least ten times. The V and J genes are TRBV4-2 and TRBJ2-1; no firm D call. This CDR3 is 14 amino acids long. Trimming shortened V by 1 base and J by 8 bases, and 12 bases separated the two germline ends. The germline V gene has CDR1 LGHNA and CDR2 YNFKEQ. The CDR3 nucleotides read TGTGCCAGCAGCCAAGTAGGGCGGTCCCATGAGCAGTTCTTC. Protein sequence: CASSQVGRSHEQFF.

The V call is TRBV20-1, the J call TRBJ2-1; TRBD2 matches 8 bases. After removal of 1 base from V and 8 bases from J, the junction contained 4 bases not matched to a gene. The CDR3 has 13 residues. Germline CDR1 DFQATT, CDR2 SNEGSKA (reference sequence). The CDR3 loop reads CSARAGLGYEQFF. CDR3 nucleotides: TGCAGTGCTAGAGCGGGACTAGGATATGAGCAGTTCTTC.

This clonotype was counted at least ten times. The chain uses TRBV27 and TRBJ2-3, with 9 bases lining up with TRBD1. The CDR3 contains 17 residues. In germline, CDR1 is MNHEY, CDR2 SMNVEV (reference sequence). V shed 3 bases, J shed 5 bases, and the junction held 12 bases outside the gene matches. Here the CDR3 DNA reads TGTGCCAGCAGTTTCGTACAGGGGGCGATTTACGGAGATACGCAGTATTTT. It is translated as CASSFVQGAIYGDTQYF.

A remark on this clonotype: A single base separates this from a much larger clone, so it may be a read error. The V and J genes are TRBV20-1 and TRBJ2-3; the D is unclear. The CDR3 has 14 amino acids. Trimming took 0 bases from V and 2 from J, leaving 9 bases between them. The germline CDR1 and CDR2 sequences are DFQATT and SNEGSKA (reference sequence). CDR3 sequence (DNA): TGCAGTGCTAGAGACTCCATCAACACAGATACGCAGTATTTT. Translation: CSARDSINTDTQYF.

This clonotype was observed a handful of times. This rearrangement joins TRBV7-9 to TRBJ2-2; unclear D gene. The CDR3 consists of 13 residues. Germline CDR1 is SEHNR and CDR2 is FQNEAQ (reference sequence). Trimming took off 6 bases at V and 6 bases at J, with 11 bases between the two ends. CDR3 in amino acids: CASRSAAAGELFF. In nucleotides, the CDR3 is TGTGCCAGCAGGTCGGCCGCAGCCGGGGAGCTGTTTTTT. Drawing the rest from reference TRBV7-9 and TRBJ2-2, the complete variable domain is DTGVSQNPRHKITKRGQNVTFRCDPISEHNRLYWYRQTLGQGPEFLTYFQNEAQLEKSRLLSDRFSAERPKGSFSTLEIQRTEQGDSAMYLCASRSAAAGELFFGEGSRLTVL.

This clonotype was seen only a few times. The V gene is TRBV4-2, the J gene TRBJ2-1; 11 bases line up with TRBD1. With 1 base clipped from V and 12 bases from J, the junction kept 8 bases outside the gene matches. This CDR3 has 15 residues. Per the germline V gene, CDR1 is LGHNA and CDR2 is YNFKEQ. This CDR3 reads CASSQGTGGGQGQFF. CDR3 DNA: TGTGCCAGCAGCCAAGGGACAGGGGGCGGTCAAGGGCAGTTCTTC.

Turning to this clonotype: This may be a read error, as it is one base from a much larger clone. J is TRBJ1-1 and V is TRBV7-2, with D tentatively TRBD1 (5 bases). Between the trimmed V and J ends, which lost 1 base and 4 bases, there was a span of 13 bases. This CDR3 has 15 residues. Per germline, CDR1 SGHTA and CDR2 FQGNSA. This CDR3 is CTSSLGGGSGTEAFF. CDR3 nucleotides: TGTACCAGCAGCTTAGGGGGCGGGTCGGGCACTGAAGCTTTCTTT.

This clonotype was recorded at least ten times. The CDR3 is CASSFEGGDTEAFF. CDR3 coding DNA: TGCGCCAGCAGCTTTGAGGGGGGGGACACTGAAGCTTTCTTT. The V gene is TRBV5-1, the J gene TRBJ1-1, with D possibly being TRBD1 (6 bases). This CDR3 contains 14 residues. CDR1 and CDR2 from the germline V gene are SGHRS and YFSETQ. V gave up 2 bases and J gave up 3 bases, with 11 bases separating them.

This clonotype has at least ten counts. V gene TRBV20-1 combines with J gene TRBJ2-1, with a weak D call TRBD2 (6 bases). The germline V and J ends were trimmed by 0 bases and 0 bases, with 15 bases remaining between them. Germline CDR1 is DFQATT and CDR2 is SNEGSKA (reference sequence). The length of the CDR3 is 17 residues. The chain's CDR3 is CSARDRERSNSYNEQFF. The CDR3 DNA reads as TGCAGTGCTAGAGATCGGGAGCGAAGTAACTCCTACAATGAGCAGTTCTTC.